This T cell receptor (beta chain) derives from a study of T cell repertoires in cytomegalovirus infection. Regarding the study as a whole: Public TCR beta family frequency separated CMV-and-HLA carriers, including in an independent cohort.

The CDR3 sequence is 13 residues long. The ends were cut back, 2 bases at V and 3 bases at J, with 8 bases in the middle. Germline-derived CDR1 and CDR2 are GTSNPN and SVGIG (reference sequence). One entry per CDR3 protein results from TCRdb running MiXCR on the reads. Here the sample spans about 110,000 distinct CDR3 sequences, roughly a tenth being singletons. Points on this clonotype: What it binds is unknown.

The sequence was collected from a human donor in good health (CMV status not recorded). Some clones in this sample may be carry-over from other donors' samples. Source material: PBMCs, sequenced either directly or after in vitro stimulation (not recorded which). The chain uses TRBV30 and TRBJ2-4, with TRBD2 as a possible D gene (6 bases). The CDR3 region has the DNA TGTGCCTGGAGTCAAGCGGGCAAAAACATTCAGTACTTC. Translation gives CAWSQAGKNIQYF.